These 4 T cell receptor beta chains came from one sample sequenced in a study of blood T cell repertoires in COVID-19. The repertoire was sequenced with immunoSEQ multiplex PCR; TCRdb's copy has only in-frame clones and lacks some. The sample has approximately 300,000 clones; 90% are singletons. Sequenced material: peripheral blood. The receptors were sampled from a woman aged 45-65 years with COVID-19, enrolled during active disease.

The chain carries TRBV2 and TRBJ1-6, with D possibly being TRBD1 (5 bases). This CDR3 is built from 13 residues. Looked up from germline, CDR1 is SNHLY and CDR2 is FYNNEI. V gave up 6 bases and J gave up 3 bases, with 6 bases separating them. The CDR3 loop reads CASSQGYNSPLHF. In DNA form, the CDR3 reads TGTGCCAGCAGCCAGGGCTATAATTCACCCCTCCACTTT.

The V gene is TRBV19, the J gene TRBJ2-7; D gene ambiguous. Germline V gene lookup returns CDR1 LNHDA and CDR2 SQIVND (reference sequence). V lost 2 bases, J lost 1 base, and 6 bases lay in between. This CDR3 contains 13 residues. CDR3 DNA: TGTGCCAGTAGTATAACGGTTTCCTACGAGCAGTACTTC. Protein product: CASSITVSYEQYF.

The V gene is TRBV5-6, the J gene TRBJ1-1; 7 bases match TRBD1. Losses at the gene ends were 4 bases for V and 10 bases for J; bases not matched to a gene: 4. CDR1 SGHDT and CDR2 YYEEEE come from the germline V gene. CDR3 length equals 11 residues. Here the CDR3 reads CASSGTGVAFF. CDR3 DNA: TGTGCCAGCAGCGGAACAGGGGTAGCTTTCTTT.

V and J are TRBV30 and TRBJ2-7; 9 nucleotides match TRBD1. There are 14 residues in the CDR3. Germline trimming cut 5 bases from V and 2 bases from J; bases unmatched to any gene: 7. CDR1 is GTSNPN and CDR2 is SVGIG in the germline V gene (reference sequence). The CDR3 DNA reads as TGTGCCTGGTCGGCCGGGACAGGGCCCTACGAGCAGTACTTC. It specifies CAWSAGTGPYEQYF. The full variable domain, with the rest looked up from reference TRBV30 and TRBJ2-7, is SQTIHQWPATLVQPVGSPLSLECTVEGTSNPNLYWYRQAAGRGLQLLFYSVGIGQISSEVPQNLSASRPQDRQFILSSKKLLLSDSGFYLCAWSAGTGPYEQYFGPGTRLTVT.